This entry concerns a single TCR beta chain. Its antigen is unknown. Amplification used 60 Vbeta primers and 13 Jbeta primers. Profiled with immunoSEQ multiplex PCR; TCRdb holds only in-frame clones, not every one. Its table lists just over 80,000 clones. Healthy bone marrow donors formed the donor group. This entry comes from a study of cytomegalovirus exposure and HLA in healthy donors. In germline, CDR1 is SGHVS, CDR2 FQNEAQ. J gave up 6 bases and V 5 bases, and 8 bases lay outside the gene matches. The CDR3 spans 15 residues. General study results and limits: Among TCR beta chains of equal frequency, HLA-associated ones were more clonally expanded in a later analysis. Another analysis was done later, and it associated around 16,000 TCR beta sequences with HLA alleles at 0.05 false discovery rate.

The sample taken for sequencing was PBMCs. This receptor was obtained from a woman aged 25 to 45 in good health and CMV-seronegative. The chain recombines TRBV7-8 with TRBJ2-1; 9 bases map to TRBD1. The CDR3 DNA reads as TGTGCCAGCAGCCCGGGACAGGGTTCGGGCAATGAGCAGTTCTTC. Its translation: CASSPGQGSGNEQFF.